This entry lists 12 T cell receptor beta chains sequenced from one sample in a study of CD8 T cells in Susac syndrome (dated 2019 in TCRdb). The library relied on the immunoSEQ multiplex PCR assay. RNA was extracted with the RNeasy kit and roughly 0.45 to 1 ug was reverse transcribed using random hexamers. TCRdb handled the public reads itself, with Q25 trimming in fastp and clone calling in MiXCR, and kept productive beta chains. Each CDR3 protein gets just one entry, which takes the most common genes and DNA from the rows behind it. The sample table shows approximately 170,000 distinct CDR3 sequences, and approximately 94% are seen once. The top ten clones comprise about 0.089% of the sample. Sequenced sample: CD4+ T cells from PBMCs. The receptors shown here come from a human donor with multiple sclerosis.

The chain recombines TRBV27 with TRBJ1-4; 7 bases line up with TRBD1. CDR3 length equals 15 residues. Germline CDR1 reads MNHEY; CDR2 reads SMNVEV (reference sequence). V shed 8 bases and J 7 bases; nucleotides not matched to a gene: 13. CDR3 region: CASRYGGQLGEKLFF. CDR3 sequence (DNA): TGTGCCAGCCGCTACGGGGGACAGTTAGGTGAAAAACTGTTTTTT.

The rearrangement joins TRBV12-3 or TRBV12-4 to TRBJ1-1; the match to TRBD1 covers 10 bases. The CDR3 length is 13 residues. V was clipped by 5 bases and J by 3 bases; unmatched bases: 0. The CDR3, as DNA: TGTGCCAGCAGTGACAGGGGGCACACTGAAGCTTTCTTT. Translation: CASSDRGHTEAFF.

This clonotype was recorded only once. The chain recombines TRBV20-1 with TRBJ1-1; D uncertain. V shed 3 bases and J shed 0 bases, with 11 bases lying between them. Looked up from germline, CDR1 is DFQATT and CDR2 is SNEGSKA (reference sequence). CDR3 length: 14 amino acids. The CDR3 nucleotides read TGCAGTGCTAGTCTTCCCCAGCTGAACACTGAAGCTTTCTTT. Translated: CSASLPQLNTEAFF.

The J gene is TRBJ2-7, the V gene TRBV5-1; D is perhaps TRBD1 (5 bases). This CDR3 comprises 14 residues. CDR1 is SGHRS and CDR2 is YFSETQ in the germline V gene. Trimming shortened V by 0 bases and J by 4 bases, and 11 bases separated the two germline ends. CDR3 region: CASSLDRSVYEQYF. CDR3 in DNA: TGCGCCAGCAGCTTGGACAGGTCCGTATACGAGCAGTACTTC.

This clonotype was picked up one time. The V and J genes are TRBV4-2 and TRBJ2-3, with 9 bases fitting TRBD2. CDR1 is LGHNA, CDR2 YNFKEQ, per germline. The CDR3 loop spans 15 amino acids. The trim removed 4 bases at V and 4 bases at J, leaving 6 bases unmatched. In DNA form, the CDR3 reads TGTGCCAGCAGCCTAGCTAGCGGGATGGCAGATACGCAGTATTTT. Translation gives CASSLASGMADTQYF.

V usage is TRBV3-1 and J usage is TRBJ2-5, with TRBD2 matching 7 bases. The length of the CDR3 is 14 residues. The junction had 3 bases not matched to a gene; V was cut back by 1 base and J by 4 bases. Looked up from germline, CDR1 is LGHDT and CDR2 is YNNKEL (reference sequence). The CDR3 is CASSQGGSGETQYF. In DNA, the CDR3 is TGTGCCAGCAGCCAAGGCGGGAGCGGAGAGACCCAGTACTTC.

The chain uses TRBV27 and TRBJ2-5; 8 bases are a match to TRBD2. The CDR3 is made up of 15 amino acids. The junction had 5 bases not matched to a gene; V was cut back by 3 bases and J by 2 bases. CDR1 is MNHEY, CDR2 SMNVEV, per germline (reference sequence). The DNA of the CDR3 is TGTGCCAGCAGTTTTTCGACTAGCGCTCAAGAGACCCAGTACTTC. Its protein product is CASSFSTSAQETQYF.

The chain couples TRBV20-1 to TRBJ2-3, with 9 nucleotides matching TRBD2. V was clipped by 7 bases and J by 1 base; unmatched bases: 3. From germline, CDR1 is DFQATT and CDR2 SNEGSKA (reference sequence). The CDR3 is 13 amino acids. CDR3 sequence (DNA): TGCAGTGGTTGGACTAGCGGCACAGATACGCAGTATTTT. Translated, it gives CSGWTSGTDTQYF.

The genes are TRBV7-9 and TRBJ2-5, with 11 bases identical to TRBD1. Germline assignment: CDR1 SEHNR and CDR2 FQNEAQ (reference sequence). The CDR3 loop spans 18 amino acids. V dropped 4 bases and J dropped 1; count of bases not matched to a gene: 11. Here the CDR3 reads CASSSSWGTGGIQETQYF. CDR3 DNA: TGTGCCAGCAGCTCTAGCTGGGGGACAGGGGGTATCCAAGAGACCCAGTACTTC.

V gene TRBV12-3 or TRBV12-4 combines with J gene TRBJ2-1; D gene uncertain. V was shortened by 2 bases and J by 9 bases, with 5 bases between the two germline ends. The CDR3 length is 11 residues. This CDR3 is CASSLSGEQFF. CDR3 nucleotide sequence: TGTGCCAGCAGTTTAAGTGGTGAGCAGTTCTTC.

V and J are TRBV9 and TRBJ2-5, with 7 bases matching TRBD2. Trimming took 2 bases from V and 2 from J; bases not matched to a gene: 6. Looked up from germline, CDR1 is SGDLS and CDR2 is YYNGEE. This CDR3 is built from 15 residues. CDR3 bases: TGTGCCAGCAGCGTCGGGGGGATAGGGCAAGAGACCCAGTACTTC. The encoded protein is CASSVGGIGQETQYF. Full variable domain (missing parts from reference TRBV9 and TRBJ2-5): DSGVTQTPKHLITATGQRVTLRCSPRSGDLSVYWYQQSLDQGLQFLIQYYNGEERAKGNILERFSAQQFPDLHSELNLSSLELGDSALYFCASSVGGIGQETQYFGPGTRLLVL.

The V call is TRBV11-2, the J call TRBJ2-7, with 9 nucleotides matching TRBD2. Per germline, CDR1 SGHAT and CDR2 FQNNGV. The trim removed 5 bases at V and 6 bases at J, leaving 8 bases unmatched. The CDR3 runs to 14 residues. This CDR3 is CASSVSAGGGEQYF. The DNA of the CDR3 is TGTGCCAGCAGCGTTTCGGCGGGAGGGGGCGAGCAGTACTTC. The variable domain in full, completed from reference TRBV11-2 and TRBJ2-7, reads EAGVAQSPRYKIIEKRQSVAFWCNPISGHATLYWYQQILGQGPKLLIQFQNNGVVDDSQLPKDRFSAERLKGVDSTLKIQPAKLEDSAVYLCASSVSAGGGEQYFGPGTRLTVT.